This T cell receptor beta chain comes out of a study of T-cell memory formation after mild COVID-19. Study-level findings and limits: CD4+ clones that contracted lay mainly in CM and EM; CD8+ ones lay in EMRA.

In the case of this clonotype: Antigen specificity is unknown.

TCRdb re-analysed the 5' RACE reads in MiXCR, keeping a single row per CDR3 protein. The sample lists hundreds of thousands of distinct CDR3 sequences, roughly 25% seen once, with around 13% in the top ten. The receptor comes from an adult woman who had mild COVID-19 (a few samples of this study predate the infection). Cell type and time point are not known. Sequences were obtained from PBMCs or a T cell subset sorted from them (not recorded which).

This CDR3 is CASSRLERWTDTQYF. The CDR3 DNA reads as TGCGCCAGCAGTCGACTAGAAAGGTGGACAGATACGCAGTATTTT. The gene calls are TRBV23-1 and TRBJ2-3; tentatively, D is TRBD2 (6 bases). TRBV23-1 is known as an ORF, though its function is uncertain. Trimming shortened V by 4 bases and J by 3 bases, and 14 bases separated the two germline ends. CDR3 length equals 15 residues.